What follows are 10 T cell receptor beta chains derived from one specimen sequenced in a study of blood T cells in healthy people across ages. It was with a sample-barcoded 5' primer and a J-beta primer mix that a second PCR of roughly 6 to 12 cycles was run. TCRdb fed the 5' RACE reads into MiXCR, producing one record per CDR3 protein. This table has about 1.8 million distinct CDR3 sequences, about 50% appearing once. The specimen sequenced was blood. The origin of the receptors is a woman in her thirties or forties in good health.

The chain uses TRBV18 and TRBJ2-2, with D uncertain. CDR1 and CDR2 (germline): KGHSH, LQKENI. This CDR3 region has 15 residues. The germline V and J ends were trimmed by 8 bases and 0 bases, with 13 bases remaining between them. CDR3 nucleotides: TGTGCCAGCGCAACCGACAACACGAACACCGGGGAGCTGTTTTTT. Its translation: CASATDNTNTGELFF. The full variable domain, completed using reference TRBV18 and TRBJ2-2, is NAGVMQNPRHLVRRRGQEARLRCSPMKGHSHVYWYRQLPEEGLKFMVYLQKENIIDESGMPKERFSAEFPKEGPSILRIQQVVRGDSAAYFCASATDNTNTGELFFGEGSRLTVL.

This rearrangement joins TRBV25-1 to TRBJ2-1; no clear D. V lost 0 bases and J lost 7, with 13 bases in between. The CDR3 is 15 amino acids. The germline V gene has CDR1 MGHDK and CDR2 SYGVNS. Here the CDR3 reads CASSEYSSGGNEQFF. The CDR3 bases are TGTGCCAGCAGTGAATATAGTTCCGGTGGGAATGAGCAGTTCTTC.

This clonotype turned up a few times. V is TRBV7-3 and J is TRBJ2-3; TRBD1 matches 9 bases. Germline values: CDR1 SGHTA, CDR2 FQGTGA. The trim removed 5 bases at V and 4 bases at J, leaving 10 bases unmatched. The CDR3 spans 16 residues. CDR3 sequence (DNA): TGTGCCAGCAGCCCCTCGGGACAGGGCGGTCCAGATACGCAGTATTTT. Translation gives CASSPSGQGGPDTQYF.

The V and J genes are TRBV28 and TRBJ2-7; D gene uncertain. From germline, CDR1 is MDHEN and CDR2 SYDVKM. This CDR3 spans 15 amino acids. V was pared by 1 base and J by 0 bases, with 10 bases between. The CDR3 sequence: CASSLLLADSYEQYF. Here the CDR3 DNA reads TGTGCCAGCAGTTTATTGTTGGCAGACTCCTACGAGCAGTACTTC. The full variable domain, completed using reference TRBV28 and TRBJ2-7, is DVKVTQSSRYLVKRTGEKVFLECVQDMDHENMFWYRQDPGLGLRLIYFSYDVKMKEKGDIPEGYSVSREKKERFSLILESASTNQTSMYLCASSLLLADSYEQYFGPGTRLTVT.

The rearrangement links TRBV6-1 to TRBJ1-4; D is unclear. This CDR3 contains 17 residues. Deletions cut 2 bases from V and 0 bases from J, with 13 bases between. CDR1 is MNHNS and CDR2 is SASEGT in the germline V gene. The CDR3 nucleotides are TGTGCCAGCAGTGAATTTCCCCTCGTTGCAACTAATGAAAAACTGTTTTTT. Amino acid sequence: CASSEFPLVATNEKLFF.

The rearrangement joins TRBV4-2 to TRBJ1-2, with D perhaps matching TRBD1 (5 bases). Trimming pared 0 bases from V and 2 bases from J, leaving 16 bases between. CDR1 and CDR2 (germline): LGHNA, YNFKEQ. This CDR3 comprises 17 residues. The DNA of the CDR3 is TGTGCCAGCAGCCAAGAGGGGCTTGGGGTCCCAAACTATGGCTACACCTTC. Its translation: CASSQEGLGVPNYGYTF.

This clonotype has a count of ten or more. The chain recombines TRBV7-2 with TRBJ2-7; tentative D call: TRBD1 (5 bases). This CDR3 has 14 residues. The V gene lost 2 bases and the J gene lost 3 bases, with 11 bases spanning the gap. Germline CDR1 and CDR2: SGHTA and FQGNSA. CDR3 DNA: TGTGCCAGCAGCTTACAGGGCTTAGGCTACGAGCAGTACTTC. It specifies CASSLQGLGYEQYF.

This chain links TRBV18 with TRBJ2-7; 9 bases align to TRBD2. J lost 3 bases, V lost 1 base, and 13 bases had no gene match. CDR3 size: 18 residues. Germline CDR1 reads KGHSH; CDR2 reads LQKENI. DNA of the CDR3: TGTGCCAGCTCACCACTACCCAAGGCGGGGGGGACCAGCTACGAGCAGTACTTC. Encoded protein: CASSPLPKAGGTSYEQYF. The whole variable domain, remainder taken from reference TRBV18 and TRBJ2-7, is NAGVMQNPRHLVRRRGQEARLRCSPMKGHSHVYWYRQLPEEGLKFMVYLQKENIIDESGMPKERFSAEFPKEGPSILRIQQVVRGDSAAYFCASSPLPKAGGTSYEQYFGPGTRLTVT.

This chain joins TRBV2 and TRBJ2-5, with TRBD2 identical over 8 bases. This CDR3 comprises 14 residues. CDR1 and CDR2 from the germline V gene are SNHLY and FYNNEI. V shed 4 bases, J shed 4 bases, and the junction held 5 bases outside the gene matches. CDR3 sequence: CASSVAAGVETQYF. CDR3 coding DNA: TGTGCCAGCAGTGTAGCAGCGGGGGTAGAGACCCAGTACTTC.

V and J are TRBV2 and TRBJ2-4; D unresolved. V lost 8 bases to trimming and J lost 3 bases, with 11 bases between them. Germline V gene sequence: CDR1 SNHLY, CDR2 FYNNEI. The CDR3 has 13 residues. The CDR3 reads CASGSLDKNIQYF. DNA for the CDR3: TGTGCCAGCGGGTCCCTGGACAAAAACATTCAGTACTTC.